This T cell receptor beta chain was identified during a study of early T cells in non-severe SARS-CoV-2 infection (dated by TCRdb to the early 2020s). Study-level background: Bulk RNA from unsorted whole blood was used for TCR sequencing, so alpha and beta chains could not be paired.

Set within a cohort of healthcare workers in London, UK, this nested case-control study involved weekly PCR testing of nasopharyngeal swabs along with blood sampling. Between 23 and 31 March 2020, the week of the UK lockdown, healthcare workers were enrolled and then followed up weekly for as long as 16 weeks. This clonotype came up many times. Its cognate antigen has yet to be identified. Base-call qualities are not available, and no considerably larger clone is one nucleotide away. Libraries were made using 5' RACE. Sequenced using a NextSeq 500. Unique molecular identifiers were attached to individual cDNA molecules in the TCR library protocol so that sequencing error and PCR bias could be corrected. Sequencing covered both TCR alpha and beta chains, and within each sample the abundances of alpha and beta sequences were tightly co-correlated. As for the authors' bioinformatics: Decombinator V4 was used to perform V gene, J gene and CDR3 annotation of TCR sequences. TCRs were defined as expanded if a significant change between any two time points was detected under a Poisson model with p below 0.0001. Abundances of TCRs were expressed as counts per million after normalisation to the total number of TCRs sequenced in each sample. MAIT TCRs were defined by TRAV1-2 paired with TRAJ12, TRAJ20 or TRAJ33, and iNKT TCRs by TRAV10 paired with TRAJ18. A search of VDJdb, accessed on 1 November 2021, was run for TCRs annotated to CMV, EBV and SARS-CoV-2, with TCRs annotated for multiple antigens excluded. TCRdb itself trimmed the public reads at Q25 with fastp, ran MiXCR and retained productive beta chains. Merged by CDR3 protein, the rows form single entries marked with the most common genes and DNA. The V and J calls reflect TCRdb's pipeline rather than the authors' work. This sample comprises about 33,000 distinct CDR3 sequences, 5.5% to 8% of them detected only once. The ten biggest clones cover approximately 4.1% of the sample.

From its cysteine to its phenylalanine, the CDR3 spans 14 amino acids. Only CDR3 DNA is held: 42 bases, read in frame from base 1. CDR1 SEHNR and CDR2 FQNEAQ were looked up in the germline V gene (reference sequence). The trim is 4 bases for V and 4 bases for J, with a gap of 14 bases between the germline ends. Overall results and qualifications from the work: VDJdb matching was skewed toward anti-spike CD8 responses and likely underestimated virus-specific expansions by missing private and CD4 specificities.

Specimen: whole blood. The TCR comes from an adult who was a healthcare worker with PCR-confirmed SARS-CoV-2 infection or an uninfected control (not recorded which). Recombination linked TRBV7-9 to TRBJ2-7, with the D call perhaps TRBD1 or TRBD2, as 6 bases match in each case. The CDR3 loop reads CASSSGERAYEQYF. DNA sequence: TGTGCCAGCAGCTCAGGGGAGCGGGCATACGAGCAGTACTTC. The full variable domain, completed from the reference TRBV7-9 and TRBJ2-7 proteins outside the CDR3, reads DTGVSQNPRHKITKRGQNVTFRCDPISEHNRLYWYRQTLGQGPEFLTYFQNEAQLEKSRLLSDRFSAERPKGSFSTLEIQRTEQGDSAMYLCASSSGERAYEQYFGPGTRLTVT.